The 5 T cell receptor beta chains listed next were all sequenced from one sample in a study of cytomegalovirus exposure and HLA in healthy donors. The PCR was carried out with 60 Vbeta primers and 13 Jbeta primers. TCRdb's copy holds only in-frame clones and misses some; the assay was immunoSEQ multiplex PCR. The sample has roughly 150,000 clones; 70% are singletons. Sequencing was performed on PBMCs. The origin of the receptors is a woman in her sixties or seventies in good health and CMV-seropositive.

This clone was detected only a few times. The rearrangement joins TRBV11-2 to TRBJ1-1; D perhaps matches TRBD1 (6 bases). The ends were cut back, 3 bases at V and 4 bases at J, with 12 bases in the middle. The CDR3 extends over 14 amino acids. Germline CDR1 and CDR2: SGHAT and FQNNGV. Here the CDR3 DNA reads TGTGCCAGCAGCTTCCGAGGGGGGGCCACTGAAGCTTTCTTT. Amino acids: CASSFRGGATEAFF.

The CDR3: CASSYSTGGQPQHF. CDR3 nucleotides: TGTGCCAGCAGTTACAGTACAGGGGGTCAGCCCCAGCATTTT. The chain joins TRBV6-5 to TRBJ1-5; 8 bases line up with TRBD1. The CDR3 has 14 residues. Germline V CDR1 and CDR2: MNHEY, SVGAGI. The V segment lost 2 bases and the J segment 6 bases; nucleotides outside the gene matches: 3.

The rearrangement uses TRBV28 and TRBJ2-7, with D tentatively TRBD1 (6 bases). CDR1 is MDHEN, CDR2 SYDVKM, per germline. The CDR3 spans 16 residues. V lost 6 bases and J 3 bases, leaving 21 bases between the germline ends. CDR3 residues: CASSQFTWQGLYEQYF. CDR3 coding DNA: TGTGCCAGCAGCCAATTTACATGGCAGGGGCTCTACGAGCAGTACTTC. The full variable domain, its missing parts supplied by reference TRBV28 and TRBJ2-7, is DVKVTQSSRYLVKRTGEKVFLECVQDMDHENMFWYRQDPGLGLRLIYFSYDVKMKEKGDIPEGYSVSREKKERFSLILESASTNQTSMYLCASSQFTWQGLYEQYFGPGTRLTVT.

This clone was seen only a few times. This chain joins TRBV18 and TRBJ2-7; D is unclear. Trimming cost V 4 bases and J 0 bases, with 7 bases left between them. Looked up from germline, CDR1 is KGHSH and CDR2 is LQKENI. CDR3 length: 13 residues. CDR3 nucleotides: TGTGCCAGCTCACTCCTCAGCTCCTACGAGCAGTACTTC. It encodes CASSLLSSYEQYF.

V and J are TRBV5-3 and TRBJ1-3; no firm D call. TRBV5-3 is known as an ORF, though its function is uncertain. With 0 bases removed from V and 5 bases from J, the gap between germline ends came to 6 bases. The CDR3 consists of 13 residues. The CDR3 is CARSLDTRNTIYF. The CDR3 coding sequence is TGTGCCAGAAGCTTGGACACCAGAAACACCATATATTTT.